The rows below give T cell receptor beta chains drawn from one sample of a study of beta chain features in type 1 diabetes. Here immunoSEQ multiplex PCR was the method, and the copy in TCRdb shows in-frame clones only, minus some. In the table there are nearly 700,000 clones, around an eighth of which are singletons. The sample consisted of naive CD4+ T cells from blood. These receptors all stem from a man younger than 30 with type 1 diabetes. CDR3s include the opening cysteine and the closing phenylalanine or tryptophan. D genes are given only for firm matches. Some rows have no size entry. The others give once, few or many, or a class for an expanded clone.

D gene: -; J gene: TRBJ2-3; V gene: TRBV10-3; clone size: few; CDR3 protein: CAISERASAITDTQYF; CDR3 DNA: TGTGCCATCAGTGAGAGGGCTAGCGCGATCACAGATACGCAGTATTTT
D gene: TRBD1; J gene: TRBJ2-7; V gene: TRBV7-9; clone size: -; CDR3 protein: CASSLGQGIHEQYF; CDR3 DNA: TGTGCCAGCAGCTTAGGACAGGGGATCCACGAGCAGTACTTC
D gene: -; J gene: TRBJ1-1; V gene: TRBV6-6; clone size: -; CDR3 protein: CASGWSGEMNTEAFF; CDR3 DNA: TGTGCCAGCGGGTGGTCAGGAGAGATGAACACTGAAGCTTTCTTT
D gene: -; J gene: TRBJ2-1; V gene: TRBV25-1; clone size: -; CDR3 protein: CASSETLYRGDNEQFF; CDR3 DNA: TGTGCCAGCAGTGAAACTCTCTACCGGGGCGACAATGAGCAGTTCTTC
D gene: -; J gene: TRBJ1-2; V gene: TRBV19; clone size: -; CDR3 protein: CASSIAEGGYTF; CDR3 DNA: TGTGCCAGTAGTATCGCGGAGGGTGGCTACACCTTC
D gene: -; J gene: TRBJ1-1; V gene: TRBV6-5; clone size: -; CDR3 protein: CASSSPRTENTEAFF; CDR3 DNA: TGTGCCAGCAGTTCCCCCCGGACGGAGAACACTGAAGCTTTCTTT
D gene: -; J gene: TRBJ1-2; V gene: TRBV25-1; clone size: -; CDR3 protein: CASSEAYGYTF; CDR3 DNA: TGTGCCAGCAGTGAGGCTTATGGCTACACCTTC
D gene: -; J gene: TRBJ2-3; V gene: TRBV14; clone size: -; CDR3 protein: CASSRGGADTQYF; CDR3 DNA: TGTGCCAGCAGCCGAGGGGGTGCAGATACGCAGTATTTT
D gene: -; J gene: TRBJ2-3; V gene: TRBV11-2; clone size: few; CDR3 protein: CASSLAVRDADTQYF; CDR3 DNA: TGTGCCAGCAGCTTAGCTGTCAGGGATGCAGATACGCAGTATTTT
D gene: TRBD2; J gene: TRBJ2-3; V gene: TRBV27; clone size: -; CDR3 protein: CASRGGGDTQYF; CDR3 DNA: TGTGCCAGCAGAGGCGGGGGAGATACGCAGTATTTT
D gene: -; J gene: TRBJ1-1; V gene: TRBV7-8; clone size: few; CDR3 protein: CASSFRQYTEAFF; CDR3 DNA: TGTGCCAGCAGCTTCCGACAGTACACTGAAGCTTTCTTT
D gene: -; J gene: TRBJ1-3; V gene: TRBV18; clone size: few; CDR3 protein: CASSPSAWPKSPGNTIYF; CDR3 DNA: TGTGCCAGCTCACCAAGCGCATGGCCAAAAAGCCCTGGAAACACCATATATTTT
D gene: -; J gene: TRBJ1-1; V gene: TRBV29-1; clone size: -; CDR3 protein: CSARSVGNTEAFF; CDR3 DNA: TGCAGCGCCCGGTCCGTGGGGAATACTGAAGCTTTCTTT
D gene: -; J gene: TRBJ1-1; V gene: TRBV5-1; clone size: -; CDR3 protein: CASKVGPTNTEAFF; CDR3 DNA: TGCGCCAGCAAGGTAGGGCCGACGAACACTGAAGCTTTCTTT
D gene: TRBD2; J gene: TRBJ2-7; V gene: TRBV30; clone size: -; CDR3 protein: CAWSGGAGGLSYEQYF; CDR3 DNA: TGTGCCTGGAGTGGGGGAGCGGGGGGCCTCTCCTACGAGCAGTACTTC
D gene: TRBD1; J gene: TRBJ2-1; V gene: TRBV5-4; clone size: few; CDR3 protein: CASSFDRGAGEQFF; CDR3 DNA: TGTGCCAGCAGTTTCGACAGGGGCGCTGGTGAGCAGTTCTTC
D gene: -; J gene: TRBJ2-3; V gene: TRBV29-1; clone size: few; CDR3 protein: CSVEQTGFFLSSTDTQYF; CDR3 DNA: TGCAGCGTTGAGCAGACAGGCTTCTTTCTTTCTAGCACAGATACGCAGTATTTT
D gene: TRBD2; J gene: TRBJ2-3; V gene: TRBV25-1; clone size: -; CDR3 protein: CASSEAGGPFTQYF; CDR3 DNA: TGTGCCAGCAGTGAAGCGGGGGGGCCGTTTACGCAGTATTTT
D gene: -; J gene: TRBJ1-4; V gene: TRBV7-9; clone size: -; CDR3 protein: CASSLGLATNEKLFF; CDR3 DNA: TGTGCCAGCAGCTTAGGACTGGCAACTAATGAAAAACTGTTTTTT
D gene: -; J gene: TRBJ2-4; V gene: TRBV6-5; clone size: few; CDR3 protein: CASSYSSLGLNIQYF; CDR3 DNA: TGTGCCAGCAGTTACTCGAGTTTAGGTTTAAACATTCAGTACTTC